The 19 T cell receptor beta chains reported below all come from one sample, sequenced in a study of control samples from healthy donors and cancer patients. Only in-frame clones appear in the TCRdb table, and some are missing; sequencing was by immunoSEQ multiplex PCR. The repertoire has about 160,000 clones, roughly 94% of them found once; the top ten carry about 15%. The sequenced sample consisted of PBMCs. The origin of the receptors is a man in his sixties with colorectal cancer.

CDR3 sequence (DNA): TGCGCCAGCAACACCCTGGGGTCACCCCTCCACTTT. This encodes CASNTLGSPLHF. V is TRBV10-2 and J is TRBJ1-6; D gene uncertain. The CDR3 loop spans 12 amino acids. Trimming removed 7 bases at V and 10 bases at J, with 11 bases between. Germline CDR1 WSHSY, CDR2 SAAADI.

The chain couples TRBV7-2 to TRBJ1-1, with D uncertain. The length of the CDR3 is 14 residues. The V end lost 2 bases, the J end lost 1 base, and 8 bases lay between the germline ends. Germline CDR1 and CDR2: SGHTA and FQGNSA. The CDR3 DNA is TGTGCCAGCAGCTTATATATGCCGAACACTGAAGCTTTCTTT. It specifies CASSLYMPNTEAFF. Supplemented by reference TRBV7-2 and TRBJ1-1, the full variable domain reads GAGVSQSPSNKVTEKGKDVELRCDPISGHTALYWYRQSLGQGLEFLIYFQGNSAPDKSGLPSDRFSAERTGGSVSTLTIQRTQQEDSAVYLCASSLYMPNTEAFFGQGTRLTVV.

The J gene is TRBJ2-7, the V gene TRBV5-1, with TRBD1 matching over 8 bases. The V gene end was trimmed by 3 bases and the J gene end by 0 bases; junction bases not matched to a gene: 11. The germline gives CDR1 SGHRS, CDR2 YFSETQ. The CDR3 covers 17 residues. The CDR3 spells CASSSGLTGDASYEQYF. The CDR3 region has the DNA TGCGCCAGCAGCTCGGGGCTGACAGGGGACGCCTCCTACGAGCAGTACTTC.

CDR3: CASRGGDTQYF. CDR3 DNA: TGCGCCAGCAGAGGCGGGGATACGCAGTATTTT. This rearrangement joins TRBV5-1 to TRBJ2-3; weak D call: TRBD2 (5 bases). The CDR3 length is 11 residues. Germline V lookup: CDR1 SGHRS, CDR2 YFSETQ. The V and J ends lost 5 bases and 6 bases respectively, with 7 bases between them. The full variable domain, rest sourced from reference TRBV5-1 and TRBJ2-3, is KAGVTQTPRYLIKTRGQQVTLSCSPISGHRSVSWYQQTPGQGLQFLFEYFSETQRNKGNFPGRFSGRQFSNSRSEMNVSTLELGDSALYLCASRGGDTQYFGPGTRLTVL.

CDR3 sequence: CASSQQSRLAGGQSGQFF. The DNA for the CDR3 is TGCGCCAGCAGCCAACAATCCCGACTAGCGGGGGGGCAGTCTGGGCAGTTCTTC. This chain joins TRBV4-1 and TRBJ2-1, with 14 positions matching TRBD2. Germline V lookup: CDR1 MGHRA, CDR2 YSYEKL. The CDR3 consists of 18 residues. Germline trimming cut 2 bases from V and 12 bases from J; bases unmatched to any gene: 15.

The V call is TRBV19, the J call TRBJ2-5, with D tentatively TRBD1 (5 bases). Trimming cost V 4 bases and J 5 bases, with 8 bases left between them. The germline CDR1 and CDR2 sequences are LNHDA and SQIVND (reference sequence). The CDR3 sequence is 12 residues long. The CDR3 here is CASSKGVETQYF. The CDR3 DNA sequence: TGTGCCAGTAGTAAAGGGGTGGAGACCCAGTACTTC.

This chain joins TRBV2 and TRBJ1-1, with 8 nucleotides matching TRBD1. V shed 5 bases, J shed 6 bases, and the junction held 8 bases outside the gene matches. This CDR3 has 14 residues. Germline loops: CDR1 SNHLY, CDR2 FYNNEI. This CDR3 is CASSLTGEGAEAFF. As DNA, the CDR3 is TGTGCCAGCAGTTTGACAGGGGAGGGTGCTGAAGCTTTCTTT.

Turning to this clone: Other DNA variants within this sample encode the same CDR3. The chain employs TRBV7-9 and TRBJ1-1, with D possibly matching TRBD1 (6 bases). Trimming took 1 base from V and 1 from J, leaving 7 bases between them. This CDR3 has 14 residues. The germline V gene has CDR1 SEHNR and CDR2 FQNEAQ (reference sequence). DNA of the CDR3: TGTGCCAGCAGCTTAGGACAGGCGAACACTGAAGCTTTCTTT. Protein: CASSLGQANTEAFF.

Worth noting for this clone: Other nucleotide sequences in the sample specify the same CDR3. The V call is TRBV9, the J call TRBJ2-6; unclear D gene. CDR3 length equals 15 residues. Trimming removed 2 bases from V and 0 bases from J, with 6 bases in between. Germline CDR1 is SGDLS and CDR2 is YYNGEE. The CDR3 reads CASSVGVSGANVLTF. The CDR3, as DNA: TGTGCCAGCAGCGTTGGGGTCTCTGGGGCCAACGTCCTGACTTTC.

The genes are TRBV3-1 (or the pseudogene TRBV3-2) and TRBJ2-1; no clear D. V shed 4 bases and J shed 5 bases, with 9 bases lying between them. CDR1 and CDR2 (germline): LGHDT, YNNKEL (reference sequence). The CDR3 loop spans 13 amino acids. The CDR3 bases are TGTGCCAGCAGCCGTAGGAGCGACAATGAGCAGTTCTTC. It yields the protein CASSRRSDNEQFF.

The chain links TRBV3-1 (or the pseudogene TRBV3-2) to TRBJ1-4; tentatively, D is TRBD1 (6 bases). Germline V gene lookup returns CDR1 LGHDT and CDR2 YNNKEL (reference sequence). The CDR3 is 13 amino acids. V was shortened by 1 base and J by 10 bases, with 10 bases between the two germline ends. CDR3 nucleotide sequence: TGTGCCAGCAGCCAAGGACAGGCTGGAAAACTGTTTTTT. Translating gives CASSQGQAGKLFF.

CDR3 residues: CASSSGTGVLGANVLTF. Here the CDR3 DNA reads TGCGCCAGCAGCTCAGGGACAGGGGTATTGGGGGCCAACGTCCTGACTTTC. The V call is TRBV5-1, the J call TRBJ2-6; 10 bases are a match to TRBD1. Germline V gene data show CDR1 as SGHRS and CDR2 as YFSETQ. The CDR3 runs 17 residues. Trimming at V came to 3 bases and at J to 4 bases, leaving 7 bases not matched to a gene.

The V gene is TRBV30, the J gene TRBJ1-2; 8 bases match TRBD1. The CDR3 runs to 12 residues. CDR1 is GTSNPN, CDR2 SVGIG, per germline (reference sequence). V shed 4 bases and J 7 bases; nucleotides not matched to a gene: 5. The CDR3 sequence: CAWMTGVGGYTF. In nucleotides, the CDR3 is TGTGCCTGGATGACAGGGGTTGGTGGCTACACCTTC.

The chain carries TRBV4-1 and TRBJ1-2; no reliable D call. CDR1 and CDR2 from the germline V gene are MGHRA and YSYEKL. The ends were cut back, 1 base at V and 0 bases at J, with 9 bases in the middle. The CDR3 has 15 residues. The DNA for the CDR3 is TGCGCCAGCAGCCAAGTCCCGGGGTCTAACTATGGCTACACCTTC. Translating it yields CASSQVPGSNYGYTF.

The V gene is TRBV29-1, the J gene TRBJ2-3; 8 bases map to TRBD2. Trimming took 5 bases from V and 1 from J; bases not matched to a gene: 8. The CDR3 extends over 15 amino acids. Germline assignment: CDR1 SQVTM and CDR2 ANQGSEA. CDR3 in DNA: TGCAGCGTTACCCTCAGGCGGGGGGGCACAGATACGCAGTATTTT. Its protein is CSVTLRRGGTDTQYF.

A few counts support this clone. The J gene is TRBJ1-5, the V gene TRBV18; D remains ambiguous. CDR1 is KGHSH, CDR2 LQKENI, per germline. V dropped 2 bases and J dropped 6 bases, with 8 bases sitting between them. This CDR3 comprises 13 residues. CDR3 in DNA: TGTGCCAGCTCACCAGGGTTGTCTCAGCCCCAGCATTTT. This codes for CASSPGLSQPQHF.

The chain carries TRBV12-1 and TRBJ1-3. TRBV12-1 is deemed a pseudogene. This CDR3 contains 14 residues. This CDR3 is CASSLDRLGNTIYF. In DNA form, the CDR3 reads TGTGCCAGCAGCCTGGATAGACTCGGAAACACCATATATTTT.

The rearrangement links TRBV7-2 to TRBJ1-5; maybe TRBD1 (6 bases). Germline CDR1 and CDR2: SGHTA and FQGNSA. The V end was cut by 2 bases, the J end by 4 bases, with 12 bases between. This CDR3 has 15 amino acids. The CDR3 DNA sequence: TGTGCCAGCAGCTTAACAGGGCAGCTTAATCAGCCCCAGCATTTT. This encodes CASSLTGQLNQPQHF.

This rearrangement joins TRBV4-3 to TRBJ1-2; no clear D. V lost 0 bases and J 5 bases, leaving 10 bases between the germline ends. Germline assignment: CDR1 LGHNA and CDR2 YSLEER. The length of the CDR3 is 14 residues. CDR3 protein: CASSQDKGNYGYTF. The DNA of the CDR3 is TGCGCCAGCAGCCAAGATAAGGGAAATTATGGCTACACCTTC.